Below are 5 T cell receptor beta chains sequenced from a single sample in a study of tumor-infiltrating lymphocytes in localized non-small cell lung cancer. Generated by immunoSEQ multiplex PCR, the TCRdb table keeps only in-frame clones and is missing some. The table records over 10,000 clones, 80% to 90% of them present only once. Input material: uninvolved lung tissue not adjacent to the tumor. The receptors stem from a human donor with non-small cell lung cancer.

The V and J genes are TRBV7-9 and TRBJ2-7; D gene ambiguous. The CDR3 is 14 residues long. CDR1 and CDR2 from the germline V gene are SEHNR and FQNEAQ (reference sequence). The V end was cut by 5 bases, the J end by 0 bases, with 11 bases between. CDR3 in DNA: TGTGCCAGCAGCCCCTCCCAGCACTCCTACGAGCAGTACTTC. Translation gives CASSPSQHSYEQYF.

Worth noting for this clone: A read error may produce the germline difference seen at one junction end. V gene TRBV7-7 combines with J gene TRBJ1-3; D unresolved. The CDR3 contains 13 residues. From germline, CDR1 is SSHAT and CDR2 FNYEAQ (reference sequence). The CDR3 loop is CASSPGYGNTIYF. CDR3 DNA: TGTGCTAGCAGCCCCGGTTATGGAAACACCATATATTTT. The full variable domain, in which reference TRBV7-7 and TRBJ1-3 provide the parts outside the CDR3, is GAGVSQSPRYKVTKRGQDVTLRCDPISSHATLYWYQQALGQGPEFLTYFNYEAQPDKSGLPSDRFSAERPEGSISTLTIQRTEQRDSAMYRCASSPGYGNTIYFGEGSWLTVV.

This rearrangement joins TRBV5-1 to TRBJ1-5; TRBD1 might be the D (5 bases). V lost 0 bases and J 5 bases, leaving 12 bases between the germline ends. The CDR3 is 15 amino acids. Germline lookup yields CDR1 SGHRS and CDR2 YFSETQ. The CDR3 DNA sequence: TGCGCCAGCAGCTTGGTGCCAGGGTCGTATCAGCCCCAGCATTTT. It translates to CASSLVPGSYQPQHF.

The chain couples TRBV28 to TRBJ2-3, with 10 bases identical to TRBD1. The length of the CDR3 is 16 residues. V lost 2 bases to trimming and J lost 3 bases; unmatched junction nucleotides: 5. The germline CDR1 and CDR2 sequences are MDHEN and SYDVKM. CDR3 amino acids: CASSLGPDRGTDTQYF. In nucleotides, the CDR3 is TGTGCCAGCAGTTTAGGTCCGGACAGGGGGACAGATACGCAGTATTTT.

CDR3 in DNA: TGTGCCAGCAGCTTAGGGACGGGCGGGGGGGATCGGGGTGAGCAGTTCTTC. It yields the protein CASSLGTGGGDRGEQFF. The gene calls are TRBV11-2 and TRBJ2-1, with 9 bases matching TRBD2. Germline values: CDR1 SGHAT, CDR2 FQNNGV. V gave up 1 base and J gave up 9 bases; unmatched junction bases: 13. This CDR3 region has 17 residues.